The 25 T cell receptor beta chains presented below share a single source sample, sequenced in a study of shared clonotypes between healthy human individuals (dated by TCRdb to 2018 to 2021). CD8 naive samples consisted of CD45RO-negative cells that were positively selected for CCR7, yielding a CD45RA+CCR7+ population without TemRA cells. Libraries were made using the immunoSEQ multiplex PCR assay. Held by TCRdb, this immuneACCESS table contains in-frame sequences only and omits some clones. Under half of the omission traces to an unresolved V gene where checked; the cause of the rest is unknown. The sample data list some 2,000,000 clones, and less than 95% of these were observed just once. The biggest ten clones account for 0.85% to 1.2% of the sample. The sample was naive CD8+ T cells sorted from blood. Explained via the paper, the cell subset or site label denotes: CD45RA+CCR7+. These receptors originate from a man aged 18 to 29 in good health.

V is TRBV6-5 and J is TRBJ2-1; 14 nucleotides align to TRBD2. J was trimmed by 7 bases and V by 4 bases; bases with no gene match: 3. The CDR3 has 15 residues. From germline, CDR1 is MNHEY and CDR2 SVGAGI. Here the CDR3 reads CASSFGTSGRNEQFF. The CDR3 DNA sequence: TGTGCCAGCAGTTTTGGGACTAGCGGGAGAAATGAGCAGTTCTTC.

The V gene is TRBV19, the J gene TRBJ2-1, with D perhaps matching TRBD1 (5 bases). The germline V and J ends were trimmed by 5 bases and 10 bases, with 12 bases remaining between them. This CDR3 is 12 amino acids long. Germline V gene data show CDR1 as LNHDA and CDR2 as SQIVND (reference sequence). DNA of the CDR3: TGTGCCAGTAGTTTTCATCGGACAGAGCAGTTCTTC. It specifies CASSFHRTEQFF.

The rearrangement joins TRBV27 to TRBJ1-3, with D unresolved. The germline gives CDR1 MNHEY, CDR2 SMNVEV (reference sequence). V shed 3 bases and J shed 1 base, with 7 bases lying between them. The CDR3 is made up of 14 amino acids. CDR3 region: CASSLGHSGNTIYF. The CDR3 DNA is TGTGCCAGCAGTTTGGGTCATTCTGGAAACACCATATATTTT.

The chain carries TRBV28 and TRBJ2-5; D gene ambiguous. Germline CDR1 reads MDHEN; CDR2 reads SYDVKM. V was trimmed by 7 bases and J by 5 bases, leaving 11 bases between them. The CDR3 runs to 12 residues. The CDR3 nucleotides are TGTGCCAGCAATGGCATGCGGGAGACCCAGTACTTC. This translates into CASNGMRETQYF.

This clone appeared once. The chain links TRBV7-9 to TRBJ2-7, with 8 bases identical to TRBD2. This CDR3 contains 12 residues. Germline V gene sequence: CDR1 SEHNR, CDR2 FQNEAQ (reference sequence). With 11 bases clipped from V and 5 bases from J, the junction kept 8 bases outside the gene matches. CDR3 DNA sequence: TGTGCCTACGGGAGGGAATCCGACGAGCAGTACTTC. Translating gives CAYGRESDEQYF.

The chain couples TRBV27 to TRBJ2-1; D may match TRBD1 or TRBD2 (5 bases each). CDR1 MNHEY and CDR2 SMNVEV come from the germline V gene (reference sequence). The CDR3 runs 14 residues. V gave up 6 bases and J gave up 6 bases, with 15 bases separating them. The CDR3 DNA reads as TGTGCCAGCAGCCTGGGGGTTGCGGCCAATGAGCAGTTCTTC. This codes for CASSLGVAANEQFF.

The J gene is TRBJ2-7, the V gene TRBV7-6; D uncertain. The germline CDR1 and CDR2 sequences are SGHVS and FNYEAQ. Trimming removed 5 bases at V and 3 bases at J, with 11 bases between. CDR3 size: 13 residues. The CDR3 loop is CASSLRAVYEQYF. Written as DNA, the CDR3 is TGTGCCAGCAGCCTCCGCGCAGTCTACGAGCAGTACTTC.

The rearrangement joins TRBV19 to TRBJ1-1; weak D call: TRBD1 (5 bases). Between the trimmed V and J ends, which lost 3 bases and 4 bases, there was a span of 12 bases. The CDR3 is made up of 14 amino acids. The germline CDR1 and CDR2 sequences are LNHDA and SQIVND (reference sequence). The CDR3 bases are TGTGCCAGTAGTATTTCGAGGCAGGGCACTGAAGCTTTCTTT. Its translation: CASSISRQGTEAFF.

This clone was recorded once. This chain uses TRBV5-6 with TRBJ2-3; maybe TRBD2 (6 bases). V lost 0 bases to trimming and J lost 8 bases, with 10 bases between them. CDR1 SGHDT and CDR2 YYEEEE come from the germline V gene. CDR3 length: 13 amino acids. CDR3: CASSLAEGSTQYF. The CDR3 coding sequence is TGTGCCAGCAGCTTGGCGGAGGGGAGTACGCAGTATTTT.

Only a few counts were recorded for this clone. CDR3 coding DNA: TGTGCCACTCAAGACAGTTATAATTCACCCCTCCACTTT. Protein: CATQDSYNSPLHF. This chain connects TRBV30 to TRBJ1-6; possible D gene TRBD1, 5 bases. V was cut by 8 bases and J by 4 bases, with 12 bases left in between. The germline CDR1 and CDR2 sequences are GTSNPN and SVGIG (reference sequence). The CDR3 spans 13 residues. The whole variable domain, remainder taken from reference TRBV30 and TRBJ1-6, is SQTIHQWPATLVQPVGSPLSLECTVEGTSNPNLYWYRQAAGRGLQLLFYSVGIGQISSEVPQNLSASRPQDRQFILSSKKLLLSDSGFYLCATQDSYNSPLHFGNGTRLTVT.

This clone was counted a single time. This chain joins TRBV19 and TRBJ2-2; tentative D call: TRBD2 (6 bases). The length of the CDR3 is 16 residues. Germline assignment: CDR1 LNHDA and CDR2 SQIVND (reference sequence). Trimming shortened V by 2 bases and J by 3 bases, and 13 bases separated the two germline ends. The CDR3 coding sequence is TGTGCCAGTAGTATACAACCCGGGACTTACACCGGGGAGCTGTTTTTT. This gives the protein CASSIQPGTYTGELFF.

About this clone: One end of the junction is discordant with germline, which a read error may explain. V and J are TRBV12-5 and TRBJ1-1; D possibly corresponds to TRBD1 (5 bases). The CDR3 has 15 amino acids. Germline V gives CDR1 LGHNT, CDR2 FRNRAP. The CDR3 loop reads CASGLAGAANPEAFF. In nucleotides, the CDR3 is TGTGCTAGTGGTTTGGCCGGGGCTGCGAACCCTGAAGCTTTCTTT.

J is TRBJ2-5 and V is TRBV30, with D perhaps TRBD1 or TRBD2 (5 bases each). CDR3 length equals 14 residues. Trimming pared 2 bases from V and 3 bases from J, leaving 13 bases between. Per germline, CDR1 GTSNPN and CDR2 SVGIG (reference sequence). The CDR3 sequence is CAWSRGYGEETQYF. The DNA for the CDR3 is TGTGCCTGGAGTCGGGGCTACGGAGAAGAGACCCAGTACTTC.

In regard to this clone: The sample holds other DNA sequences that translate to the same CDR3. The chain links TRBV7-9 to TRBJ2-3; D is perhaps TRBD1 (6 bases). This CDR3 comprises 15 residues. The V end was cut by 1 base, the J end by 4 bases, with 12 bases between. The germline CDR1 and CDR2 sequences are SEHNR and FQNEAQ (reference sequence). CDR3 sequence: CASSLGTSGADTQYF. CDR3 DNA sequence: TGTGCCAGCAGCTTAGGGACCTCAGGGGCAGATACGCAGTATTTT.

In its sample, this clone was seen a few times. The chain uses TRBV7-9 and TRBJ1-5; D remains unclear. Trimming pared 2 bases from V and 2 bases from J, leaving 13 bases between. CDR3 length: 16 amino acids. Germline V CDR1 and CDR2: SEHNR, FQNEAQ (reference sequence). The CDR3 sequence: CASSLSGSKGNQPQHF. In DNA form, the CDR3 reads TGTGCCAGCAGCTTATCAGGATCCAAGGGCAATCAGCCCCAGCATTTT.

V gene TRBV9 combines with J gene TRBJ2-2; 7 bases align to TRBD2. Germline-derived CDR1 and CDR2 are SGDLS and YYNGEE. The V segment lost 3 bases and the J segment 1 base; nucleotides outside the gene matches: 3. This CDR3 spans 15 amino acids. The CDR3 is CASSASGMNTGELFF. As DNA, the CDR3 is TGTGCCAGCAGCGCCAGCGGGATGAACACCGGGGAGCTGTTTTTT.

The chain couples TRBV5-1 to TRBJ1-5; perhaps TRBD1 as D (6 bases). Trimming pared 5 bases from V and 1 base from J, leaving 10 bases between. Germline loops: CDR1 SGHRS, CDR2 YFSETQ. There are 14 residues in the CDR3. In DNA form, the CDR3 reads TGCGCCAGCAGTCCTGGACAGAGCAATCAGCCCCAGCATTTT. It encodes CASSPGQSNQPQHF.

Worth noting for this clone: This sample also contains other DNA sequences that code for the same CDR3. The CDR3 loop reads CASSPTSGYEQYF. The CDR3 bases are TGTGCCAGCAGTCCGACTAGCGGGTACGAGCAGTACTTC. The rearrangement uses TRBV7-9 and TRBJ2-7; TRBD2 aligns across 10 bases. V shed 6 bases, J shed 4 bases, and the junction held 3 bases outside the gene matches. The CDR3 loop spans 13 amino acids. CDR1 SEHNR and CDR2 FQNEAQ come from the germline V gene (reference sequence).

The chain combines TRBV9 with TRBJ1-4; D is uncertain. The CDR3 extends over 15 amino acids. Trimming pared 5 bases from V and 6 bases from J, leaving 17 bases between. CDR1 is SGDLS and CDR2 is YYNGEE in the germline V gene. CDR3 sequence: CASSLWGGGDEKLFF. CDR3 nucleotide sequence: TGTGCCAGCAGTCTTTGGGGTGGTGGAGATGAAAAACTGTTTTTT.

The chain recombines TRBV10-2 with TRBJ2-7, with D unresolved. The germline CDR1 and CDR2 sequences are WSHSY and SAAADI. The length of the CDR3 is 15 residues. Trimming shortened V by 0 bases and J by 2 bases, and 11 bases separated the two germline ends. In DNA, the CDR3 is TGCGCCAGCAGTGAGTCTCTGGGCAGCCCCTACGAGCAGTACTTC. This translates into CASSESLGSPYEQYF.

The CDR3 spells CASTKLSGAAEAFF. For the CDR3, the DNA is TGTGCCAGCACTAAATTGTCGGGTGCCGCTGAAGCTTTCTTT. The rearrangement uses TRBV28 and TRBJ1-1; D call uncertain. Germline CDR1 reads MDHEN; CDR2 reads SYDVKM. The CDR3 runs to 14 residues. The ends were cut back, 7 bases at V and 6 bases at J, with 18 bases in the middle. The entire variable domain, with the rest obtained from reference TRBV28 and TRBJ1-1, is as follows: DVKVTQSSRYLVKRTGEKVFLECVQDMDHENMFWYRQDPGLGLRLIYFSYDVKMKEKGDIPEGYSVSREKKERFSLILESASTNQTSMYLCASTKLSGAAEAFFGQGTRLTVV.

The J gene is TRBJ1-2, the V gene TRBV6-5, with D unresolved. CDR1 is MNHEY and CDR2 is SVGAGI in the germline V gene. Trimming removed 6 bases from V and 5 bases from J, with 19 bases in between. CDR3 length equals 15 residues. CDR3 sequence: CASSPLEESVYGYTF. Here the CDR3 DNA reads TGTGCCAGCAGCCCCTTAGAGGAAAGCGTTTATGGCTACACCTTC.

The V gene is TRBV14, the J gene TRBJ2-7; no definite D call. Germline lookup yields CDR1 SGHDN and CDR2 FVKESK. There are 14 residues in the CDR3. The V end lost 0 bases, the J end lost 0 bases, and 6 bases lay between the germline ends. The CDR3 sequence: CASSQELSSYEQYF. In DNA form, the CDR3 reads TGTGCCAGCAGCCAAGAACTAAGCTCCTACGAGCAGTACTTC.

V and J are TRBV11-2 and TRBJ2-7; D not certain. The germline V and J ends were trimmed by 3 bases and 2 bases, with 8 bases remaining between them. The CDR3 has 13 residues. The germline V gene has CDR1 SGHAT and CDR2 FQNNGV. CDR3 bases: TGTGCCAGCAGCTTCCCAGGAACCTACGAGCAGTACTTC. Protein product: CASSFPGTYEQYF.

CDR3 coding DNA: TGTGCCAGCAGCCCAGGACTAGCGCAAACCTACGAGCAGTACTTC. Translated, it gives CASSPGLAQTYEQYF. The chain employs TRBV7-9 and TRBJ2-7; TRBD2 aligns across 9 bases. J gave up 2 bases and V 5 bases, and 7 bases lay outside the gene matches. Germline CDR1 reads SEHNR; CDR2 reads FQNEAQ (reference sequence). The CDR3 loop spans 15 amino acids.